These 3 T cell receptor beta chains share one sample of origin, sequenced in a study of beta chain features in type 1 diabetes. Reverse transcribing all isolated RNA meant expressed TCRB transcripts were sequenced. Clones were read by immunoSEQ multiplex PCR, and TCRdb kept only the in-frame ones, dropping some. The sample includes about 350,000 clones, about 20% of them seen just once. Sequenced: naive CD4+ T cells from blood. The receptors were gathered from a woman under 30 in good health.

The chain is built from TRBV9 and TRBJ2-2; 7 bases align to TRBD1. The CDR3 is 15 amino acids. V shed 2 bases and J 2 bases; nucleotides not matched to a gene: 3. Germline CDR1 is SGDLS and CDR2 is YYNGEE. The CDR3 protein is CASSVDRVNTGELFF. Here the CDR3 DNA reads TGTGCCAGCAGCGTCGACAGGGTCAACACCGGGGAGCTGTTTTTT.

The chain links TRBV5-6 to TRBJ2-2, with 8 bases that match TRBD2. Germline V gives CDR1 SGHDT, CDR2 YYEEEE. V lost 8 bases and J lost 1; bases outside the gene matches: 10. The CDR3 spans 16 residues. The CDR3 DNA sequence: TGTGCCAGTCGACCCCTACGGGAGGGGAACACCGGGGAGCTGTTTTTT. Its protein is CASRPLREGNTGELFF. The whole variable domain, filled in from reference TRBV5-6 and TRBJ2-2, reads DAGVTQSPTHLIKTRGQQVTLRCSPKSGHDTVSWYQQALGQGPQFIFQYYEEEERQRGNFPDRFSGHQFPNYSSELNVNALLLGDSALYLCASRPLREGNTGELFFGEGSRLTVL.

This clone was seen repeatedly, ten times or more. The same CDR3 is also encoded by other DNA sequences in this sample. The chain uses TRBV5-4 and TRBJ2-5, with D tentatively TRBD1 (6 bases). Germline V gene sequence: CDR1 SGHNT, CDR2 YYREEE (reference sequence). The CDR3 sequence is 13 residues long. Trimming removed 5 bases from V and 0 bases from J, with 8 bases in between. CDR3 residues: CASSTGYQETQYF. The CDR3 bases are TGTGCCAGCAGTACAGGGTACCAAGAGACCCAGTACTTC.